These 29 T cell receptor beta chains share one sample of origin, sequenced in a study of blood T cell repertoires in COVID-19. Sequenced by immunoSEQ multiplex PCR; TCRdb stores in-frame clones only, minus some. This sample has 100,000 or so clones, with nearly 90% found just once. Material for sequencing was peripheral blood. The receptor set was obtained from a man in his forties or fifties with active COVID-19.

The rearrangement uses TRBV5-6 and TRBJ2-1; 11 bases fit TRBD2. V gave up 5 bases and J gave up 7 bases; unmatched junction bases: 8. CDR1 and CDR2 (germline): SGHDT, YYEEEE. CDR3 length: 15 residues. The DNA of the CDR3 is TGTGCCAGCAGGATAGCGGGGGGGCGGTTAAATGAGCAGTTCTTC. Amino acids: CASRIAGGRLNEQFF.

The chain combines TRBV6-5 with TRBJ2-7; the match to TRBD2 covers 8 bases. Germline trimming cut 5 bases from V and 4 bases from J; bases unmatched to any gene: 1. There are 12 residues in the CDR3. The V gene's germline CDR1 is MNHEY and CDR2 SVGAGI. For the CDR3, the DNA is TGTGCCAGCAGTCGGGGGGGGTACGAGCAGTACTTC. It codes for CASSRGGYEQYF.

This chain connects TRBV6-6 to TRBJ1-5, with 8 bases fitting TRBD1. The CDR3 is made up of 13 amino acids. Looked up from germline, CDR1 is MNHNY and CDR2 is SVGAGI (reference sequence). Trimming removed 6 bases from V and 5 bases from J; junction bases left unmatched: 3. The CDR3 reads CASRLQGDQPQHF. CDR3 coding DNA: TGTGCCAGCAGACTACAGGGGGATCAGCCCCAGCATTTT.

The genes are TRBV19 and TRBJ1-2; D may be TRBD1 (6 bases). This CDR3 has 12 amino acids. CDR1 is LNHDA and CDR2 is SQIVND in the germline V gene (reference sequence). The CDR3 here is CARARGGHGYTF. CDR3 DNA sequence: TGTGCTAGGGCGAGGGGGGGCCATGGCTACACCTTC.

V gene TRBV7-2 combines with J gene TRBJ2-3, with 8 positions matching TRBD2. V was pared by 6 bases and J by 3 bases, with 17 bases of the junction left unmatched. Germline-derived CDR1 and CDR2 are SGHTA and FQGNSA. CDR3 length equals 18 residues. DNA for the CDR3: TGTGCCAGCAGGATGGGGAGCGGGGGTTCACCCCAAACAGATACGCAGTATTTT. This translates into CASRMGSGGSPQTDTQYF.

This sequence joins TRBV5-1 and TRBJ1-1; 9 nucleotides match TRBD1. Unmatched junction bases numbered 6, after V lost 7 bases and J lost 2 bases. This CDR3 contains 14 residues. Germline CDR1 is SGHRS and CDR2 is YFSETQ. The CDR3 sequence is CASQQGAGNTEAFF. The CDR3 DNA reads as TGCGCCAGCCAACAGGGGGCGGGCAACACTGAAGCTTTCTTT. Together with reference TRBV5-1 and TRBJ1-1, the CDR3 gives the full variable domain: KAGVTQTPRYLIKTRGQQVTLSCSPISGHRSVSWYQQTPGQGLQFLFEYFSETQRNKGNFPGRFSGRQFSNSRSEMNVSTLELGDSALYLCASQQGAGNTEAFFGQGTRLTVV.

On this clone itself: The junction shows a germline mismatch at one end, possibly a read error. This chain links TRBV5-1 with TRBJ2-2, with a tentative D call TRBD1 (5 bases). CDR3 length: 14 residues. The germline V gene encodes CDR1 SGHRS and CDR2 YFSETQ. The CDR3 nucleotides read TGCGCCACCCACCGCGACAGTAACATCGGGGAGCTGTTTTTT. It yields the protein CATHRDSNIGELFF. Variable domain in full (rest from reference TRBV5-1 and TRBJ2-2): KAGVTQTPRYLIKTRGQQVTLSCSPISGHRSVSWYQQTPGQGLQFLFEYFSETQRNKGNFPGRFSGRQFSNSRSEMNVSTLELGDSALYLCATHRDSNIGELFFGEGSRLTVL.

CDR3 protein: CASSQAVLGSSNQPQHF. The DNA for the CDR3 is TGCGCCAGCAGCCAAGCTGTTCTTGGCTCGAGCAATCAGCCCCAGCATTTT. The chain has TRBV4-1 and TRBJ1-5; unclear D gene. The germline V gene encodes CDR1 MGHRA and CDR2 YSYEKL. The CDR3 runs to 17 residues. V was pared by 1 base and J by 1 base, with 14 bases between.

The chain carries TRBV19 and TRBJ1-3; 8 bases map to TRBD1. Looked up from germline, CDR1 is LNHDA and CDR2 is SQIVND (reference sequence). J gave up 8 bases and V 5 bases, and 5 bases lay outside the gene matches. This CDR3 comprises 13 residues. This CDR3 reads CASSPGTGYTIYF. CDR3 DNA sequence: TGTGCCAGTAGTCCCGGGACAGGATACACCATATATTTT.

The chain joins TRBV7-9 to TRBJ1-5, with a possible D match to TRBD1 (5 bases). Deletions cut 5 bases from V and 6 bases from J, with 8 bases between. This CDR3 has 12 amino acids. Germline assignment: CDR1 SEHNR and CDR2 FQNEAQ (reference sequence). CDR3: CASSAGVQPQHF. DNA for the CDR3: TGTGCCAGCAGCGCGGGGGTTCAGCCCCAGCATTTT.

The CDR3 nucleotides read TGTGCCAGCAGCTTAGGCCTAGGGGGGGTTACTGAAGCTTTCTTT. This codes for CASSLGLGGVTEAFF. The chain has TRBV7-8 and TRBJ1-1; weak D call: TRBD1 (6 bases). This CDR3 is built from 15 residues. Germline V gene lookup returns CDR1 SGHVS and CDR2 FQNEAQ. Trimming took off 1 base at V and 5 bases at J, with 14 bases between the two ends.

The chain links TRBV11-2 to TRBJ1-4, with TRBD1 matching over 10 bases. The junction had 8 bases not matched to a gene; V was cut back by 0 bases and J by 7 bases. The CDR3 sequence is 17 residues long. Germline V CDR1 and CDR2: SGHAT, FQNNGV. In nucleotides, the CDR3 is TGTGCCAGCAGCTTAGAAGGGACAGGGGTTTGGGGTGAAAAACTGTTTTTT. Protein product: CASSLEGTGVWGEKLFF. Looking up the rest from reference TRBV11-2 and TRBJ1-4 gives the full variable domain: EAGVAQSPRYKIIEKRQSVAFWCNPISGHATLYWYQQILGQGPKLLIQFQNNGVVDDSQLPKDRFSAERLKGVDSTLKIQPAKLEDSAVYLCASSLEGTGVWGEKLFFGSGTQLSVL.

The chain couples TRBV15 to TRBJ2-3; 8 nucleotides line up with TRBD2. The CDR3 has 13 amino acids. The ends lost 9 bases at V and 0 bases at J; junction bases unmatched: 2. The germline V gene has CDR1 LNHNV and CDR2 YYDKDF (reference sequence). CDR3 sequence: CATGTRSTDTQYF. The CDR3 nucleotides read TGTGCCACGGGGACTAGGAGCACAGATACGCAGTATTTT.

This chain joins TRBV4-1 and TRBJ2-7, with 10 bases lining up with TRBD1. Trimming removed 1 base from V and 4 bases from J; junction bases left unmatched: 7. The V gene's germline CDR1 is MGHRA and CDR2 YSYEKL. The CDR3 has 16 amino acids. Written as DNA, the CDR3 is TGCGCCAGCAGCCAAGCAGCGGGACAGGGGATTTACGAGCAGTACTTC. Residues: CASSQAAGQGIYEQYF.

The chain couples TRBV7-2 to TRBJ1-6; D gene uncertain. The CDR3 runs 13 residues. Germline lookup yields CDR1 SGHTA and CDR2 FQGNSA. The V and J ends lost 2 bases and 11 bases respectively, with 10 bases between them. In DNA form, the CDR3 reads TGTGCCAGCAGCTTATTGGGCGCAACACCCCTCCACTTT. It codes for CASSLLGATPLHF.

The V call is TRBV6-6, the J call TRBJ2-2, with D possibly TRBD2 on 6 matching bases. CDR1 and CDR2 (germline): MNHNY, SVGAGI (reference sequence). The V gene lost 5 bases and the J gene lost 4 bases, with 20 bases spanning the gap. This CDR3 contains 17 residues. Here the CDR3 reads CASSPRPGTPSTGELFF. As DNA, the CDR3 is TGTGCCAGCAGTCCTCGTCCCGGGACTCCCAGCACCGGGGAGCTGTTTTTT.

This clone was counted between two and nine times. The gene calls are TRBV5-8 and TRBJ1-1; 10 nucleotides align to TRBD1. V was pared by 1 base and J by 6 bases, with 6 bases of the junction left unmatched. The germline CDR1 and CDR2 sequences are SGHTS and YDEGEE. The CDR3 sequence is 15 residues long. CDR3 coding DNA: TGTGCCAGCAGCTTGTGGACAGGGGGACAACCTGAAGCTTTCTTT. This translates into CASSLWTGGQPEAFF. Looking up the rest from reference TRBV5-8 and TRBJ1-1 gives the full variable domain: EAGVTQSPTHLIKTRGQQATLRCSPISGHTSVYWYQQALGLGLQFLLWYDEGEERNRGNFPPRFSGRQFPNYSSELNVNALELEDSALYLCASSLWTGGQPEAFFGQGTRLTVV.

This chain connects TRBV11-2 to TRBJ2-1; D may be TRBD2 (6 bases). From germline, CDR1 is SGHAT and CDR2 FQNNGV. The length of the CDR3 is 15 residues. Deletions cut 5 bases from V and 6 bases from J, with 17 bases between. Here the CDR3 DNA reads TGTGCCAGCAGCGATGGACTGAAAGCGGGCAATGAGCAGTTCTTC. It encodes CASSDGLKAGNEQFF.

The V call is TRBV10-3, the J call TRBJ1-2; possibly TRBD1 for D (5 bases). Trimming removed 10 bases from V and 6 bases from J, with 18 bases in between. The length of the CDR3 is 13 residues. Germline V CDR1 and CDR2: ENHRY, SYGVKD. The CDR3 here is CATSNRGEDGYTF. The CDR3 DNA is TGTGCCACTTCCAACCGGGGGGAAGATGGCTACACCTTC.

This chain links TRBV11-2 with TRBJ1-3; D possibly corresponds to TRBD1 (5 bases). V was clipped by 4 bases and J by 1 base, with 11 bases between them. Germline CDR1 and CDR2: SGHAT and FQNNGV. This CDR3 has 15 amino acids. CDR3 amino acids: CASSSAGYSGNTIYF. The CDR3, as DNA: TGTGCCAGCAGCTCCGCAGGGTATTCTGGAAACACCATATATTTT.

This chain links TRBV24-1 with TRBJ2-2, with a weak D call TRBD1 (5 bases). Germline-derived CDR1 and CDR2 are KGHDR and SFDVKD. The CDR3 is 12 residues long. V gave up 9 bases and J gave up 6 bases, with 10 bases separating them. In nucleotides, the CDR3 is TGTGCCACCCAGCAGGGTCCCGGGGAGCTGTTTTTT. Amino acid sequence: CATQQGPGELFF.

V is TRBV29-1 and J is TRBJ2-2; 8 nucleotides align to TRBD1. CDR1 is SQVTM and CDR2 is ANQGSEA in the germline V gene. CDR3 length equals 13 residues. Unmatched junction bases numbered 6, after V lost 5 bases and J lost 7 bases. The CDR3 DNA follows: TGCAGCGTTAGGGACAGGTTGGGCGGGGAGCTGTTTTTT. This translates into CSVRDRLGGELFF.

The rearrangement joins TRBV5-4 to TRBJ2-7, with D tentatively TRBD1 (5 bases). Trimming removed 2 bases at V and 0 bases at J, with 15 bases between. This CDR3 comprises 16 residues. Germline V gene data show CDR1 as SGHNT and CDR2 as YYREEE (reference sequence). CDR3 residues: CASSFMSGSGSYEQYF. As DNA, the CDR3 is TGTGCCAGCAGCTTCATGTCAGGGTCCGGCTCCTACGAGCAGTACTTC.

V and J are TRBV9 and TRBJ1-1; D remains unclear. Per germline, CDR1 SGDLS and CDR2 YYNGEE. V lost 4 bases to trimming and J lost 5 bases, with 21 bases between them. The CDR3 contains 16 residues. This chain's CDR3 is CASSPRLTGSTTEAFF. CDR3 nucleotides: TGTGCCAGCAGCCCCCGTCTTACGGGGTCGACGACTGAAGCTTTCTTT.

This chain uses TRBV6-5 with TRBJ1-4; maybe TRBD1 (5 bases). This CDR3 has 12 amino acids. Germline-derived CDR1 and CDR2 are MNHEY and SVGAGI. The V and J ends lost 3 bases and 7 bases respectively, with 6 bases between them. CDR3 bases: TGTGCCAGCAGTTATGACAGTGAAAAACTGTTTTTT. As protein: CASSYDSEKLFF.

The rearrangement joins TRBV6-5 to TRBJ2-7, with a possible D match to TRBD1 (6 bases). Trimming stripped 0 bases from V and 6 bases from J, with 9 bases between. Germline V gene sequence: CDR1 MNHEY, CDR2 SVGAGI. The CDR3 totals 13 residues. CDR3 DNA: TGTGCCAGCAGTTACTCGACAGGCGCCGAGCAGTACTTC. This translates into CASSYSTGAEQYF.

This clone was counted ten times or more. CDR3 amino acids: CASTDIDPRYGYTF. CDR3 nucleotides: TGTGCCAGCACAGACATTGACCCCCGGTACGGCTACACCTTC. The V call is TRBV7-2, the J call TRBJ1-2; D gene ambiguous. The CDR3 is made up of 14 amino acids. Germline values: CDR1 SGHTA, CDR2 FQGNSA. V was trimmed by 7 bases and J by 8 bases, leaving 20 bases between them.

The CDR3 bases are TGTGCCAGCAGCTTCGCAGGGAGGAAGACCCAGTACTTC. This translates into CASSFAGRKTQYF. V is TRBV5-6 and J is TRBJ2-5; weak D call: TRBD2 (6 bases). CDR1 and CDR2 (germline): SGHDT, YYEEEE. This CDR3 comprises 13 residues. V dropped 2 bases and J dropped 6 bases, with 11 bases sitting between them.

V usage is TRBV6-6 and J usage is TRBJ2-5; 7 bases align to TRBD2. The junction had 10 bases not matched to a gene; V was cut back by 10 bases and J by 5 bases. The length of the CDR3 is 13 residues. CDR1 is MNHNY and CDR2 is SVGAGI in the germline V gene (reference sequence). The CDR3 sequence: CATRREARETQYF. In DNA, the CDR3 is TGTGCCACTAGACGGGAGGCGAGGGAGACCCAGTACTTC.